The 14 T cell receptor beta chains reported below all come from one sample, sequenced in a study of blood T cell repertoires in COVID-19 (dated by TCRdb to 2019 to 2021). The library was generated by the immunoSEQ multiplex PCR assay. TCRdb limited this immuneACCESS table to in-frame rearrangements with V and J called. A share of clones is missing; checked studies link under half to unresolved V genes, and the rest is unexplained. The table for this sample lists some 220,000 clones; around 86% of them were counted only once. The ten largest clonotypes hold over 3% of the sample. Sequenced material: PBMCs or T cells enriched from blood (not recorded which). The receptors derive from a woman aged 40 to 55 with acute COVID-19.

The chain has TRBV2 and TRBJ1-1; D not resolved. CDR1 SNHLY and CDR2 FYNNEI come from the germline V gene. The CDR3 is 14 amino acids. V lost 3 bases and J 5 bases, leaving 13 bases between the germline ends. The CDR3 here is CASSDDGGWTEAFF. CDR3 bases: TGTGCCAGCAGTGATGACGGAGGGTGGACTGAAGCTTTCTTT.

The genes are TRBV6-5 and TRBJ1-2; D not certain. The V gene's germline CDR1 is MNHEY and CDR2 SVGAGI. This CDR3 has 15 amino acids. V lost 6 bases and J lost 0, with 14 bases in between. Here the CDR3 reads CASSPYSQPNYGYTF. Written as DNA, the CDR3 is TGTGCCAGCAGCCCCTATAGCCAACCTAACTATGGCTACACCTTC.

In this sample, this clone turned up once. The V and J genes are TRBV6-1 and TRBJ1-5, with a weak D call TRBD1 (5 bases). CDR3 length equals 16 residues. CDR1 is MNHNS and CDR2 is SASEGT in the germline V gene. V lost 2 bases to trimming and J lost 5 bases, with 16 bases between them. The DNA for the CDR3 is TGTGCCAGCAGTGAAAGGTTTCGCCAGGGTGATCAGCCCCAGCATTTT. Protein product: CASSERFRQGDQPQHF.

This clone has just a few counts. This chain uses TRBV9 with TRBJ1-2, with 11 bases that match TRBD1. The junction had 6 bases not matched to a gene; V was cut back by 0 bases and J by 2 bases. Germline CDR1 is SGDLS and CDR2 is YYNGEE. This CDR3 has 17 amino acids. CDR3 in amino acids: CASSVGRTGGENYGYTF. DNA of the CDR3: TGTGCCAGCAGCGTAGGACGGACAGGGGGCGAAAACTATGGCTACACCTTC. Based on the CDR3 plus reference TRBV9 and TRBJ1-2, the full variable domain is DSGVTQTPKHLITATGQRVTLRCSPRSGDLSVYWYQQSLDQGLQFLIQYYNGEERAKGNILERFSAQQFPDLHSELNLSSLELGDSALYFCASSVGRTGGENYGYTFGSGTRLTVV.

The genes are TRBV5-6 and TRBJ2-6; 9 nucleotides match TRBD1. V shed 4 bases, J shed 0 bases, and the junction held 5 bases outside the gene matches. CDR1 is SGHDT, CDR2 YYEEEE, per germline. The CDR3 covers 17 residues. This chain's CDR3 is CASSAGTGSSGANVLTF. CDR3 bases: TGTGCCAGCAGCGCCGGGACAGGGAGCTCTGGGGCCAACGTCCTGACTTTC.

The rearrangement links TRBV19 to TRBJ1-3, with D possibly being TRBD1 (6 bases). The V gene's germline CDR1 is LNHDA and CDR2 SQIVND (reference sequence). Trimming took off 6 bases at V and 1 base at J, with 13 bases between the two ends. This CDR3 spans 15 amino acids. The CDR3 bases are TGTGCCAGTAGAACAGGGTCTACTTCTGGAAACACCATATATTTT. It encodes CASRTGSTSGNTIYF.

The rearrangement joins TRBV5-4 to TRBJ1-2; TRBD1 might be the D (6 bases). The germline V gene has CDR1 SGHNT and CDR2 YYREEE (reference sequence). Trimming cost V 1 base and J 3 bases, with 10 bases left between them. The CDR3 has 14 amino acids. The CDR3 DNA reads TGTGCCAGCAGCTTGACAGGGCTCGACTATGGCTACACCTTC. Its translation: CASSLTGLDYGYTF.

The CDR3 loop reads CASSRGLADYGYTF. CDR3 bases: TGTGCCAGCAGCAGGGGTCTCGCAGACTATGGCTACACCTTC. The chain combines TRBV9 with TRBJ1-2; D possibly corresponds to TRBD1 (5 bases). The V end lost 4 bases, the J end lost 3 bases, and 13 bases lay between the germline ends. The CDR3 is made up of 14 amino acids. Germline CDR1 and CDR2: SGDLS and YYNGEE.

J is TRBJ1-5 and V is TRBV9, with D perhaps TRBD1 (5 bases). CDR1 is SGDLS and CDR2 is YYNGEE in the germline V gene. V lost 0 bases, J lost 6 bases, and 10 bases lay in between. The CDR3 is 14 residues long. CDR3 sequence: CASSVGGDGQPQHF. DNA for the CDR3: TGTGCCAGCAGCGTAGGGGGGGATGGTCAGCCCCAGCATTTT.

This chain joins TRBV7-3 and TRBJ2-1; 7 bases map to TRBD1. Trimming removed 4 bases from V and 0 bases from J; junction bases left unmatched: 3. Germline lookup yields CDR1 SGHTA and CDR2 FQGTGA. CDR3 length equals 15 residues. CDR3 sequence: CASSYGQVSYNEQFF. CDR3 sequence (DNA): TGTGCCAGCAGCTACGGACAGGTCTCCTACAATGAGCAGTTCTTC.

The V and J genes are TRBV10-2 and TRBJ1-4; tentative D call: TRBD1 (5 bases). CDR1 and CDR2 from the germline V gene are WSHSY and SAAADI. This CDR3 contains 14 residues. V was cut by 5 bases and J by 8 bases, with 15 bases left in between. The CDR3 region has the DNA TGCGCCAGCAGTTTATCTGGGGGAGGCGAAAAACTGTTTTTT. Its protein product is CASSLSGGGEKLFF.

The CDR3 loop reads CASSQPAWHGTAYGYTF. The CDR3 coding sequence is TGTGCCAGCAGCCAACCAGCCTGGCATGGGACAGCCTATGGCTACACCTTC. The chain employs TRBV3-1 (or the pseudogene TRBV3-2) and TRBJ1-2, with 7 bases lining up with TRBD1. The CDR3 consists of 17 residues. With 2 bases clipped from V and 4 bases from J, the junction kept 13 bases outside the gene matches. Germline lookup yields CDR1 LGHDT and CDR2 YNNKEL (reference sequence).

Here the CDR3 reads CASSTDKRGYTF. In nucleotides, the CDR3 is TGTGCCAGTAGTACTGACAAACGCGGCTACACCTTC. The chain joins TRBV19 to TRBJ1-2, with unresolved D. The CDR3 contains 12 residues. Trimming stripped 4 bases from V and 8 bases from J, with 11 bases between. Germline V gives CDR1 LNHDA, CDR2 SQIVND (reference sequence). Full variable domain (remainder filled in from reference TRBV19 and TRBJ1-2): DGGITQSPKYLFRKEGQNVTLSCEQNLNHDAMYWYRQDPGQGLRLIYYSQIVNDFQKGDIAEGYSVSREKKESFPLTVTSAQKNPTAFYLCASSTDKRGYTFGSGTRLTVV.

Only one count was recorded for this clone. The chain recombines TRBV12-2 with TRBJ1-6; the listed D gene, TRBD1, was not tested against the DNA. TRBV12-2 represents a pseudogene. The CDR3 runs 14 residues. CDR3 nucleotide sequence: TGTGCAACCCCCAGGACAGGGTCAAATTCACCCCTCCACTTT. It specifies CATPRTGSNSPLHF.